Below, 13 T cell receptor beta chains from the same sample are listed, as sequenced in a study of T cell repertoires in aging, cancer and after chemotherapy. TCR beta rearrangements were amplified from peripheral blood genomic DNA. Multiplex touch-down PCR with TRB-A/B primers amplified rearranged V-D-J TRB sequences. TCRdb re-called the multiplex PCR reads with MiXCR, one entry per CDR3 protein. Of roughly 2,600 distinct CDR3 sequences in the sample, 52% are singletons; the top ten hold roughly 36%. What was sequenced was blood. The receptors were gathered from a human donor with a blood cancer. The donor label of this sample is uncertain.

The chain uses TRBV19 and TRBJ1-2; no reliable D call. V dropped 5 bases and J dropped 3 bases, with 16 bases sitting between them. The CDR3 is 15 residues long. The germline V gene encodes CDR1 LNHDA and CDR2 SQIVND (reference sequence). The CDR3 DNA follows: TGTGCCAGTAGTTTCACAAGAGCAGCATACTATGGCTACACCTTC. It translates to CASSFTRAAYYGYTF.

This clonotype is large. The V and J genes are TRBV19 and TRBJ2-3; 7 bases line up with TRBD2. The V gene's germline CDR1 is LNHDA and CDR2 SQIVND (reference sequence). CDR3 length equals 14 residues. V was pared by 9 bases and J by 3 bases, with 9 bases of the junction left unmatched. CDR3 region: CASGEGRETDTQYF. The CDR3 DNA is TGTGCCAGCGGGGAGGGGCGCGAGACAGATACGCAGTATTTT.

This sequence joins TRBV6-5 and TRBJ1-2; a weak D match, TRBD1 (5 bases). The length of the CDR3 is 15 residues. V lost 4 bases and J lost 1, with 13 bases in between. CDR1 and CDR2 from the germline V gene are MNHEY and SVGAGI. In DNA, the CDR3 is TGTGCCAGCAGTTTAGACAGCAATATTAACTATGGCTACACCTTC. It translates to CASSLDSNINYGYTF.

The table lists this clonotype with a count of one. The gene calls are TRBV13 and TRBJ2-7; 7 bases match TRBD1. This CDR3 contains 17 residues. V gave up 5 bases and J gave up 2 bases; unmatched junction bases: 15. CDR1 is PRHDT, CDR2 FYEKMQ, per germline (reference sequence). The CDR3 spells CASSPTWNRDRTYEQYF. Here the CDR3 DNA reads TGTGCCAGCAGCCCCACATGGAATCGGGACAGAACCTACGAGCAGTACTTC.

This clonotype is labeled as medium-sized (0.01 to 0.1%). This rearrangement joins TRBV12-3 or TRBV12-4 to TRBJ2-3; D is perhaps TRBD1 (5 bases). This CDR3 has 16 amino acids. V lost 5 bases to trimming and J lost 2 bases, with 17 bases between them. This chain's CDR3 is CASSPPAAGSTDTQYF. The CDR3 DNA reads as TGTGCCAGCAGTCCCCCGGCGGCAGGGTCCACAGATACGCAGTATTTT.

The J gene is TRBJ1-2, the V gene TRBV7-9; possible D gene TRBD1, 6 bases. From germline, CDR1 is SEHNR and CDR2 FQNEAQ (reference sequence). V was shortened by 1 base and J by 4 bases, with 10 bases between the two germline ends. CDR3 length equals 14 residues. This CDR3 reads CASSLGQEGYGYTF. The CDR3 coding sequence is TGTGCCAGCAGCTTAGGACAGGAGGGCTATGGCTACACCTTC.

The rearrangement uses TRBV20-1 and TRBJ2-1, with 10 bases identical to TRBD2. Unmatched junction bases numbered 4, after V lost 1 base and J lost 7 bases. The CDR3 has 14 amino acids. CDR1 and CDR2 (germline): DFQATT, SNEGSKA (reference sequence). For the CDR3, the DNA is TGCAGTGCTAGAGCTAGCGGGAGAAGTAATGAGCAGTTCTTC. Residues: CSARASGRSNEQFF.

In its sample, this clonotype ranks as medium-sized. The chain combines TRBV30 with TRBJ1-2; D might be TRBD1 (6 bases). The V gene's germline CDR1 is GTSNPN and CDR2 SVGIG (reference sequence). The length of the CDR3 is 15 residues. V gave up 0 bases and J gave up 2 bases, with 13 bases separating them. CDR3 nucleotide sequence: TGTGCCTGGAGTGTGGGACAATCCACGAACTATGGCTACACCTTC. Encoded protein: CAWSVGQSTNYGYTF.

This clonotype was seen a handful of times. The J gene is TRBJ2-7, the V gene TRBV11-1; 7 positions match TRBD2. Germline-derived CDR1 and CDR2 are SGHAT and FQDESV (reference sequence). The CDR3 is made up of 12 amino acids. V shed 10 bases and J 2 bases; nucleotides not matched to a gene: 5. CDR3 bases: TGTGCCACGTCTCGGGGGGCCTACGAGCAGTACTTC. Protein sequence: CATSRGAYEQYF.

This clonotype is large (0.1 to 1%) within its sample. The CDR3, as DNA: TGTGCCAGCAGTTACTTCCTAGCGGGGTCGGCCGGGGAGCTGTTTTTT. Translation gives CASSYFLAGSAGELFF. This rearrangement joins TRBV6-5 to TRBJ2-2, with 9 bases lining up with TRBD2. CDR3 length: 16 residues. Trimming cost V 1 base and J 6 bases; bases outside gene matches: 6. Germline CDR1 MNHEY, CDR2 SVGAGI.

The chain has TRBV29-1 and TRBJ2-3; possible D gene TRBD1, 5 bases. The CDR3 is 11 residues long. Per the germline V gene, CDR1 is SQVTM and CDR2 is ANQGSEA. Trimming cost V 8 bases and J 5 bases, with 11 bases left between them. The CDR3: CSTQGLDTQYF. The CDR3 region has the DNA TGCAGCACCCAGGGTCTAGATACGCAGTATTTT.

The rearrangement links TRBV11-3 to TRBJ2-7; D is undetermined. The germline gives CDR1 SGHNT, CDR2 YENEEA. V lost 2 bases, J lost 3 bases, and 2 bases lay in between. CDR3 size: 11 residues. The DNA for the CDR3 is TGTGCCAGCAGCTTATACTACGAGCAGTACTTC. Translation gives CASSLYYEQYF.

This chain uses TRBV20-1 with TRBJ2-3; 9 bases match TRBD2. Unmatched junction bases numbered 7, after V lost 4 bases and J lost 5 bases. The CDR3 sequence is 14 residues long. Germline lookup yields CDR1 DFQATT and CDR2 SNEGSKA (reference sequence). The CDR3, as DNA: TGCAGTGCTAAGGAGCGGGGGGTTAGAGATACGCAGTATTTT. Translation gives CSAKERGVRDTQYF.